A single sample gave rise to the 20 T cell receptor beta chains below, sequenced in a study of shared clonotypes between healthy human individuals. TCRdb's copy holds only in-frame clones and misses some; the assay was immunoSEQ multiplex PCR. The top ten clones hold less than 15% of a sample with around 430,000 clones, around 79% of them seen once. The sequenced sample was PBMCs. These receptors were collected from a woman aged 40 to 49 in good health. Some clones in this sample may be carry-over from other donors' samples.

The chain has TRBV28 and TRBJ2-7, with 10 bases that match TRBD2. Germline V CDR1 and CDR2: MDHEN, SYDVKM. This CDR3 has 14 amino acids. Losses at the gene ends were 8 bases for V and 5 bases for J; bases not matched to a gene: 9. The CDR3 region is CASVKAGGYNEQYF. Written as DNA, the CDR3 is TGTGCCAGCGTAAAAGCGGGAGGGTACAACGAGCAGTACTTC.

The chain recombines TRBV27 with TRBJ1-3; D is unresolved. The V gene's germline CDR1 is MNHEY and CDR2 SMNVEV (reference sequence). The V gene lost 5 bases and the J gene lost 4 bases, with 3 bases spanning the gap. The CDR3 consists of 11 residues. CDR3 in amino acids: CASSLGNTIYF. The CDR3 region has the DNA TGTGCCAGCAGTCTGGGAAACACCATATATTTT.

This chain's CDR3 is CASNGGETTGELFF. In DNA, the CDR3 is TGTGCCAGCAATGGGGGAGAGACAACCGGGGAGCTGTTTTTT. The chain links TRBV6-1 to TRBJ2-2; TRBD1 or TRBD2 may be the D gene (5 bases each). The CDR3 is 14 amino acids. Trimming cost V 7 bases and J 5 bases, with 14 bases left between them. CDR1 MNHNS and CDR2 SASEGT come from the germline V gene.

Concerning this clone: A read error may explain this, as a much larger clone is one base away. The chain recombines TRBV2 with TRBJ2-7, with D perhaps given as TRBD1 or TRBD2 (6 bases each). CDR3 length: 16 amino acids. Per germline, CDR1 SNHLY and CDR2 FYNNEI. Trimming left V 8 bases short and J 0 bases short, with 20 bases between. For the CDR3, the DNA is TGTGCCAGCGGGCAAATAGGGGGGAGCAACTCCTACGAGCAGTACTTC. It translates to CASGQIGGSNSYEQYF.

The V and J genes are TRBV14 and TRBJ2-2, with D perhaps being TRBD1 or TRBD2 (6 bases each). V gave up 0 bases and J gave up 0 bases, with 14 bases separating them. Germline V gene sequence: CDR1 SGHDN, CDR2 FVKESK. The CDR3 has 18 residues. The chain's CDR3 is CASSQDAVRGANTGELFF. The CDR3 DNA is TGTGCCAGCAGCCAAGATGCCGTAAGGGGGGCGAACACCGGGGAGCTGTTTTTT.

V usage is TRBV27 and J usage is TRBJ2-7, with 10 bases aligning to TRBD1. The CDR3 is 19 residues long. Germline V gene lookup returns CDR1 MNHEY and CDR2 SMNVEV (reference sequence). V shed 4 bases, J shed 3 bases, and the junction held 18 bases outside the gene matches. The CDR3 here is CASSSDRDRGSPLLYEQYF. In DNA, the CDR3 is TGTGCCAGCAGTTCTGACCGGGACAGGGGTAGTCCCCTCCTCTACGAGCAGTACTTC.

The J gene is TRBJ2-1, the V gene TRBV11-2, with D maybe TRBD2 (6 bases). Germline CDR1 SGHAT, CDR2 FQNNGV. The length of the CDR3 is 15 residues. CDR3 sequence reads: CASLRERGGGNEQFF. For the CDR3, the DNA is TGTGCGAGCTTACGGGAGAGGGGAGGAGGCAATGAGCAGTTCTTC.

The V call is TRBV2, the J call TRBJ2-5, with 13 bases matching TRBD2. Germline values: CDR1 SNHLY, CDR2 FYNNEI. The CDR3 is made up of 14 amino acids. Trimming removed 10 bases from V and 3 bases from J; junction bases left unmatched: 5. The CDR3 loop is CATGGTSGEETQYF. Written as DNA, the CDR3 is TGTGCCACCGGAGGGACTAGCGGGGAAGAGACCCAGTACTTC.

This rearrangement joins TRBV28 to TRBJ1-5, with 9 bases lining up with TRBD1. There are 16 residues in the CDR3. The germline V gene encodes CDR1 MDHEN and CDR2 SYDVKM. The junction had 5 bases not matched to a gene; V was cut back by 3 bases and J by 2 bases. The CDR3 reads CASSLPDRGRNQPQHF. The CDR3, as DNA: TGTGCCAGCAGTTTGCCGGACAGGGGACGCAATCAGCCCCAGCATTTT.

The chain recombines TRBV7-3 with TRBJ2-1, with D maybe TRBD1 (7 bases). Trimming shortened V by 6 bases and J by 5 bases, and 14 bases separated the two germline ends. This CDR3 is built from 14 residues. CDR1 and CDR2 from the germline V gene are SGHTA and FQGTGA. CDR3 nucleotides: TGTGCCAGCAGTCTCAGGGGGGTGGACAATGAGCAGTTCTTC. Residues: CASSLRGVDNEQFF.

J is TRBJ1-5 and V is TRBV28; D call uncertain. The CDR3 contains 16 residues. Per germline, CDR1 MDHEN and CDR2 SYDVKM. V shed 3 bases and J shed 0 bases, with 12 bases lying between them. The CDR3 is CASSFLSPGSNQPQHF. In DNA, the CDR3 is TGTGCCAGCAGTTTTTTATCCCCAGGTAGCAATCAGCCCCAGCATTTT.

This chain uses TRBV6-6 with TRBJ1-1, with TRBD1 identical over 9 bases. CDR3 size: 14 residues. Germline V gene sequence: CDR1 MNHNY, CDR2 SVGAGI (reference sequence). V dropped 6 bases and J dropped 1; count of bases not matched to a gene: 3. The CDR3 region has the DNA TGTGCCAGCAGACTGGGACAGGGGAACACTGAAGCTTTCTTT. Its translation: CASRLGQGNTEAFF.

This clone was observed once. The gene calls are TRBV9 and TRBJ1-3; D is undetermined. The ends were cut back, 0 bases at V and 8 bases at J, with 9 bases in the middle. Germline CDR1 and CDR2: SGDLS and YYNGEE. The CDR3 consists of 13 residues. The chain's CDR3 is CASSVELGHTIYF. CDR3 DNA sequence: TGTGCCAGCAGCGTAGAACTTGGGCACACCATATATTTT.

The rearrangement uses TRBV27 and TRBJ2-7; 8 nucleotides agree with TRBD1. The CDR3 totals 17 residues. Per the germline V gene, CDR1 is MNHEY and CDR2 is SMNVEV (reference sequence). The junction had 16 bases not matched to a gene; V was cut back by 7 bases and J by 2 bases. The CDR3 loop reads CASTPPRTGQRAYEQYF. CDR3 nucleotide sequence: TGTGCCAGCACCCCCCCGAGGACAGGGCAGAGGGCCTACGAGCAGTACTTC.

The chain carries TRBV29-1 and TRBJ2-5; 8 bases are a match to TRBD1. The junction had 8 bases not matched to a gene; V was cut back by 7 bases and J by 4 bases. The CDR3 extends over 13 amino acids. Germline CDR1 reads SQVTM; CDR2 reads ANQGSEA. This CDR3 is CSGNRGAGETQYF. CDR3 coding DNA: TGCAGCGGAAACAGGGGGGCAGGAGAGACCCAGTACTTC.

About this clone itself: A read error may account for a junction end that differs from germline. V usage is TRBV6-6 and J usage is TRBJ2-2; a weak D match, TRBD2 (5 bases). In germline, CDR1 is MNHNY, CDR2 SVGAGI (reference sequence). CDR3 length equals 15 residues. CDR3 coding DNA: TGTGCCGGCAGTTACTCGGGGAGTTACACCGGGGAGCTGTTTTTT. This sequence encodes CAGSYSGSYTGELFF.

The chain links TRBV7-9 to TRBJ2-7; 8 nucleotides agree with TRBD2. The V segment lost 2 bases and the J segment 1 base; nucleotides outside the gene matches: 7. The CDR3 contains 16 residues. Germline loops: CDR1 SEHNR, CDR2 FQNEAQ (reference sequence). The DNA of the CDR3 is TGTGCCAGCAGCTTAACTCGGGCGGGAGGATCCTACGAGCAGTACTTC. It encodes CASSLTRAGGSYEQYF.

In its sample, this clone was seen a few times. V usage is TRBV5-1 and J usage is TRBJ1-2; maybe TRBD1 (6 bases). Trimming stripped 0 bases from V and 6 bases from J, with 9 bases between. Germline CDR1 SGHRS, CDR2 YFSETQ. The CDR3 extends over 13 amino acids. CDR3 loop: CASSLDRVDGYTF. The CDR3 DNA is TGCGCCAGCAGCTTGGACAGGGTTGATGGCTACACCTTC.

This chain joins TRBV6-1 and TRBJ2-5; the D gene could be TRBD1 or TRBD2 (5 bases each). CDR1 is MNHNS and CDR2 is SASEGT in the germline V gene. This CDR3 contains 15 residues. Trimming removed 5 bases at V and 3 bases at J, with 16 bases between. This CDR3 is CASSWGRTPEETQYF. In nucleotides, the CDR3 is TGTGCCAGCAGTTGGGGACGGACACCCGAAGAGACCCAGTACTTC.

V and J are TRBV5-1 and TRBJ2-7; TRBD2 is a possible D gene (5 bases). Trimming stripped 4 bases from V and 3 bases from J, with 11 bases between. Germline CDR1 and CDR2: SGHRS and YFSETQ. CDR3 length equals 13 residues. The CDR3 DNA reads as TGCGCCAGCAGCAGAGGAGGTTACTACGAGCAGTACTTC. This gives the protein CASSRGGYYEQYF.